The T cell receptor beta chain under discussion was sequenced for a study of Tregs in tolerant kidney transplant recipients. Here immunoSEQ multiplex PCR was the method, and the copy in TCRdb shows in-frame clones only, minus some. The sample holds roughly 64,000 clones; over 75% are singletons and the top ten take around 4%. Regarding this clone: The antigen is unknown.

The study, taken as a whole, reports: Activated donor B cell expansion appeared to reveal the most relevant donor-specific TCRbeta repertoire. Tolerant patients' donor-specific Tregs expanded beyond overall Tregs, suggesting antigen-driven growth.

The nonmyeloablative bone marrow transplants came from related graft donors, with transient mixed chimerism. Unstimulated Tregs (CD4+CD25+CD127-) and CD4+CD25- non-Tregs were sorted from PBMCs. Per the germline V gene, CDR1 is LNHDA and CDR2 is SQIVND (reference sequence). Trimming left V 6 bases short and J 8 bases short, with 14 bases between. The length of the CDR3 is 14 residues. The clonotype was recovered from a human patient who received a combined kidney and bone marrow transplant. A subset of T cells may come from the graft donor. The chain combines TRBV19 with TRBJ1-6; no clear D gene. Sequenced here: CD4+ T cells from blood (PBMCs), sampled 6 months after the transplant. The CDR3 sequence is CASSTGGEDSPLHF. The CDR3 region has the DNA TGTGCCAGTAGCACGGGAGGAGAGGATTCACCCCTCCACTTT.